A single TCR beta chain is shown here with its context. What it binds is not known. One entry per CDR3 protein, called by TCRdb with MiXCR from the 5' RACE reads. The sample records about 150,000 distinct CDR3 sequences, roughly 30% being singletons. The sample comes from a study of CD8 T cells in ankylosing spondylitis. Findings and caveats of the study: Some motif variants were previously reported in reactive arthritis synovial fluid and blood. A motif in TCR beta, a set of eight highly homologous variants, appeared characteristic of ankylosing spondylitis blood.

Material for sequencing was synovial fluid, either unsorted or a sorted T cell fraction (not recorded which). This TCR was sampled from a male donor with ankylosing spondylitis.

In nucleotides, the CDR3 is TGCAGTGCTAGGCTAACAGACTATGGCTACACCTTC. This codes for CSARLTDYGYTF. The J gene is TRBJ1-2, the V gene TRBV20-1, with D unclear. CDR3 size: 12 residues. Between the trimmed V and J ends, which lost 3 bases and 3 bases, there was a span of 8 bases. CDR1 DFQATT and CDR2 SNEGSKA come from the germline V gene (reference sequence).